The rows below give T cell receptor beta chains drawn from one sample of a study of T cells in Graves' hyperthyroidism and ophthalmopathy. TCRdb re-analysed the multiplex PCR reads in MiXCR, keeping a single row per CDR3 protein. This table holds some 560,000 distinct CDR3 sequences, 11% to 15% found once. Specimen: blood. The receptor set was obtained from a woman aged 40 to 49 with Graves' hyperthyroidism. Both conserved end residues are part of each CDR3. Fields, in order: clone size, D gene, J gene, V gene, CDR3 DNA, CDR3 protein. D genes are given only for firm matches. The listing skips clone size in some rows; elsewhere it reads once, few, many or a size class.

>many|-|TRBJ1-2|TRBV28
TGTGCCAGCAGTTTCCCCACATCGAACTATGGCTACACCTTC
CASSFPTSNYGYTF
>many|-|TRBJ1-6|TRBV4-2
TGTGCCAGCAGCCAAGTCAAGGATTCACCCCTCCACTTT
CASSQVKDSPLHF
>-|-|TRBJ1-6|TRBV4-1
TGCGCCAGCAGCCAAGGGCAGCAAAATTCACCCCTCCACTTT
CASSQGQQNSPLHF
>many|TRBD1|TRBJ1-2|TRBV3-1
TGTGCCAGCAGCCACGACAGGGGGCTTGGCTACACCTTC
CASSHDRGLGYTF
>few|-|TRBJ2-5|TRBV30
TGTGCCTGCCACCTGGATCTATTTCGGGGTGGGGAGACCCAGTACTTC
CACHLDLFRGGETQYF
>many|-|TRBJ2-7|TRBV2
TGTGCCAGCAGTGAAGCGCGCGAGCAGTACTTC
CASSEAREQYF
>many|TRBD2|TRBJ2-1|TRBV28
TGTGCCAGCAGTTTGACTGCGGGAGGACCCTACAATGAGCAGTTCTTC
CASSLTAGGPYNEQFF
>many|TRBD2|TRBJ2-7|TRBV7-2
TGTGCCAGCAGCCCAAGGTCGGGACTAGGGTCGCGGGAGCAGTACTTC
CASSPRSGLGSREQYF
>-|TRBD1|TRBJ2-5|TRBV6-5
TGTGCCAGCAGTTTCCCGGGACAGGAGATGGAGACCCAGTACTTC
CASSFPGQEMETQYF
>-|-|TRBJ2-7|TRBV20-1
TGCAGTGCTAAGGAGCGGGACAACGAGCAGTACTTC
CSAKERDNEQYF
>-|TRBD1|TRBJ1-2|TRBV28
TGTGCCAGCAGTGTGGGACAGGGACCTGGCTACACCTTC
CASSVGQGPGYTF
>-|-|TRBJ2-3|TRBV9
TGTGCCAGCAGCGTAGGCGGGGAAAACACAGATACGCAGTATTTT
CASSVGGENTDTQYF
>once|-|TRBJ2-7|TRBV5-6
TGTGCCAGCAGCCCCACAGGGAACCACGAGCAGTACTTC
CASSPTGNHEQYF
>-|TRBD1|TRBJ2-7|TRBV5-1
TGCGCCAGCAGCCCAATGGGTCCGACAGGGGCCTACGAGCAGTACTTC
CASSPMGPTGAYEQYF
>few|TRBD2|TRBJ2-3|TRBV6-1
TGTGCCAGCAGGCGACTAGCGGGCACAGATACGCAGTATTTT
CASRRLAGTDTQYF
>many|-|TRBJ1-1|TRBV5-1
TGCGCCAGCAGCTTGAACGGGGCTATGAACACTGAAGCTTTCTTT
CASSLNGAMNTEAFF
>many|TRBD2|TRBJ2-1|TRBV6-1
TGTGCCAGCAGTGCCCTTGGCGGGAGCTCCTACAATGAGCAGTTCTTC
CASSALGGSSYNEQFF
>few|-|TRBJ2-3|TRBV5-1
TGCGCCAGCAGCTTGGATCTGGGTAGCACAGATACGCAGTATTTT
CASSLDLGSTDTQYF
>many|-|TRBJ2-2|TRBV30
TGTGCCTGGAGTCACAGGGTCGGGGAGCTGTTTTTT
CAWSHRVGELFF
>many|-|TRBJ2-5|TRBV24-1
TGTGCCACCAGTGGACGTTCAGGGTTTGAGACCCAGTACTTC
CATSGRSGFETQYF
>few|-|TRBJ1-4|TRBV12-3/TRBV12-4
TGTGCCAGCAGTTTATGGGGGTTTAATGAAAAACTGTTTTTT
CASSLWGFNEKLFF
>many|TRBD1|TRBJ2-7|TRBV27
TGTGCCAGCAGTTTCATCGTAGGACAGGGGAAGTACGAGCAGTACTTC
CASSFIVGQGKYEQYF
>many|TRBD1|TRBJ2-7|TRBV11-1
TGTGCCAGCAGCTTAGGTGAGACAGGGATCCACGAGCAGTACTTC
CASSLGETGIHEQYF
>-|TRBD2|TRBJ2-1|TRBV6-1
TGTGCCAGCAGGCAACGACTAGCGAGCAATGAGCAGTTCTTC
CASRQRLASNEQFF
>many|-|TRBJ2-1|TRBV28
TGTGCCAGCATTTCTCTTGGAACCTACAATGAGCAGTTCTTC
CASISLGTYNEQFF
>few|TRBD2|TRBJ2-3|TRBV28
TGTGCCACCGCGGGAGGACCCACAGATACGCAGTATTTT
CATAGGPTDTQYF
>-|TRBD1|TRBJ1-1|TRBV12-3/TRBV12-4
TGTGCCAGCATAAACAGGGGTGAAGCTTTCTTT
CASINRGEAFF
>few|-|TRBJ2-7|TRBV11-2
TGTGCCAGCAGCTTAGATTGGGCAGGGTCCTACGAGCAGTACTTC
CASSLDWAGSYEQYF
>-|-|TRBJ1-2|TRBV11-3
TGTGCCAGCAGCGCACAGACAGCTAACTATGGCTACACCTTC
CASSAQTANYGYTF
>few|TRBD2|TRBJ2-5|TRBV5-1
TGCGCCAGCAGCGTGGCGACCGGGACTAGCGAAGAGACCCAGTACTTC
CASSVATGTSEETQYF
>many|TRBD2|TRBJ2-7|TRBV12-3/TRBV12-4
TGTGCCAGCATGGCGGGAGCAAGCCTGACCTACGAGCAGTACTTC
CASMAGASLTYEQYF
>few|TRBD2|TRBJ2-2|TRBV7-3
TGTGCCAGCAGCGCCTCTAGCGGGAGTGGCACCGGGGAGCTGTTTTTT
CASSASSGSGTGELFF
>-|-|TRBJ2-7|TRBV27
TGTGCCAGCAAACTCAGGAAAAACTTCGGAAACGAGCAGTACTTC
CASKLRKNFGNEQYF
>many|-|TRBJ1-1|TRBV6-1
TGTGCCAGCAGTGAAGAGAGGGGCACTGAAGCTTTCTTT
CASSEERGTEAFF
>few|-|TRBJ1-1|TRBV29-1
TGCAGCGTTGAACAGACCTTGAACACTGAAGCTTTCTTT
CSVEQTLNTEAFF
>few|TRBD2|TRBJ2-3|TRBV7-3
TGTGCCAGCAGCTTAATTTCCTATGGCGCTAGCGGGAGGGGAGATACGCAGTATTTT
CASSLISYGASGRGDTQYF
>many|-|TRBJ2-2|TRBV20-1
TGCAGTGCTAGATACCCGGGGAACACCGGGGAGCTGTTTTTT
CSARYPGNTGELFF
>-|-|TRBJ2-7|TRBV28
TGTGCCAGCAGTTTAATGGGGCGCAGCTCCTACGAGCAGTACTTC
CASSLMGRSSYEQYF
>-|TRBD2|TRBJ2-7|TRBV5-6
TGTGCCAGCAGCCAGGGTAGCGGGAGGTACTCCTACGAGCAGTACTTC
CASSQGSGRYSYEQYF
>-|-|TRBJ1-1|TRBV6-1
TGTGCCAGCAGTGAAGGGGGCTGGAACACTGAAGCTTTCTTT
CASSEGGWNTEAFF
>many|TRBD2|TRBJ2-3|TRBV5-1
TGCGCCAGCAGCTTGGAACGAGGCGGGAGCCCAGATACGCAGTATTTT
CASSLERGGSPDTQYF
>few|-|TRBJ1-6|TRBV6-5
TGTGCCAGCAGTTACGTGGAGCAGGGTTGGGGAAAGGGGTCACCCCTCCACTTT
CASSYVEQGWGKGSPLHF
>-|TRBD2|TRBJ2-5|TRBV5-4
TGTGCCAGCAGCTCGGCCTCGGCTAGCGGGAGGCCCTCGCACTTC
CASSSASASGRPSHF